This T cell receptor beta chain was identified during a study of siplizumab effects on memory and regulatory T cells. Findings of the study overall: Apparently key alloresponse contributors, naive T cells also seemed more diverse than memory cells. The alloreactive clones that mapped to unstimulated subsets made up only a minor fraction. In siplizumab cultures, the suppressive function of proliferating Tregs remained unconfirmed.

Assays covered roughly 90,000 TCR templates per sample. The protocol was immunoSEQ multiplex PCR, while the TCRdb copy is restricted to in-frame clones and leaves out a portion. Among 55,000 to 70,000 clones listed, 85% to 95% were seen once. Germline V gene lookup returns CDR1 GTSNPN and CDR2 SVGIG (reference sequence). Trimming stripped 2 bases from V and 3 bases from J, with 5 bases between. The CDR3 is made up of 11 amino acids. Worth noting for this clone: Its specificity is not known.

The TCR comes from a human donor in good health. The sample taken for sequencing was CD8+ T cells sorted from blood. The rearrangement uses TRBV30 and TRBJ2-7; D unclear. The CDR3 here is CAWSPDYEQYF. The DNA for the CDR3 is TGTGCCTGGAGTCCAGACTACGAGCAGTACTTC.